Following are 17 T cell receptor beta chains from one sample sequenced in a study of OX40 agonist ivuxolimab in advanced cancers. The assay was immunoSEQ multiplex PCR, and TCRdb's table has in-frame clones only and misses some. Of roughly 80,000 clones detected, 93% appear once; the ten largest clones hold around 6%. The sequenced sample was CD4+ or CD8+ T cells sorted from blood, obtained in a trial of the OX40 agonist ivuxolimab. The receptors were sampled from an adult with an advanced solid tumor such as melanoma, head and neck, liver or kidney cancer.

This clone was detected once. V usage is TRBV6-5 and J usage is TRBJ2-7; D possibly corresponds to TRBD1 (5 bases). The germline V and J ends were trimmed by 2 bases and 2 bases, with 10 bases remaining between them. The CDR3 runs 14 residues. CDR1 MNHEY and CDR2 SVGAGI come from the germline V gene. CDR3 sequence (DNA): TGTGCCAGCAGTTACCGGGCAGGGACCTACGAGCAGTACTTC. Amino acids: CASSYRAGTYEQYF.

This sequence joins TRBV5-1 and TRBJ2-7; D is possibly TRBD1 (5 bases). The CDR3 totals 13 residues. Germline lookup yields CDR1 SGHRS and CDR2 YFSETQ. Trimming removed 5 bases at V and 2 bases at J, with 11 bases between. In DNA form, the CDR3 reads TGCGCCAGCAGACCCGACAGTGCCTACGAGCAGTACTTC. Encoded protein: CASRPDSAYEQYF. Full variable domain (missing parts from reference TRBV5-1 and TRBJ2-7): KAGVTQTPRYLIKTRGQQVTLSCSPISGHRSVSWYQQTPGQGLQFLFEYFSETQRNKGNFPGRFSGRQFSNSRSEMNVSTLELGDSALYLCASRPDSAYEQYFGPGTRLTVT.

The gene calls are TRBV10-3 and TRBJ2-2; D remains ambiguous. CDR1 is ENHRY, CDR2 SYGVKD, per germline. Deletions cut 4 bases from V and 2 bases from J, with 8 bases between. This CDR3 is built from 14 residues. The CDR3 coding sequence is TGTGCCATCAGTGGGCCAGGCAACACCGGGGAGCTGTTTTTT. It codes for CAISGPGNTGELFF.

This sequence joins TRBV4-1 and TRBJ2-7; 9 positions agree with TRBD1. After removal of 4 bases from V and 5 bases from J, the junction contained 9 bases not matched to a gene. CDR1 and CDR2 (germline): MGHRA, YSYEKL. The length of the CDR3 is 15 residues. The CDR3 sequence is CASSPPTGGIDEQYF. The CDR3 DNA follows: TGCGCCAGCAGCCCCCCAACAGGGGGCATCGACGAGCAGTACTTC.

J is TRBJ2-1 and V is TRBV7-9; 8 bases align to TRBD2. The CDR3 is made up of 13 amino acids. The V and J ends lost 4 bases and 9 bases, in that order; junction bases with no gene match: 5. Germline V gene lookup returns CDR1 SEHNR and CDR2 FQNEAQ (reference sequence). The CDR3 nucleotides read TGTGCCAGCAGCTCCCGGGGGGGCGGTGAGCAGTTCTTC. This gives the protein CASSSRGGGEQFF.

The chain links TRBV6-1 to TRBJ2-1; D is ambiguous. This CDR3 spans 12 amino acids. V lost 10 bases and J lost 2, with 9 bases in between. Germline assignment: CDR1 MNHNS and CDR2 SASEGT. CDR3 sequence: CATNGPYNEQFF. As DNA, the CDR3 is TGTGCCACTAATGGGCCCTACAATGAGCAGTTCTTC.

The V and J genes are TRBV19 and TRBJ2-2, with 7 nucleotides matching TRBD2. V gave up 3 bases and J gave up 0 bases; unmatched junction bases: 7. CDR3 length: 17 residues. Per germline, CDR1 LNHDA and CDR2 SQIVND (reference sequence). Here the CDR3 reads CASSIPGLAANTGELFF. The CDR3 DNA sequence: TGTGCCAGTAGTATTCCGGGTCTAGCGGCGAACACCGGGGAGCTGTTTTTT.

This clone was counted only a few times. The chain couples TRBV19 to TRBJ1-1, with 8 positions matching TRBD1. The germline V gene encodes CDR1 LNHDA and CDR2 SQIVND (reference sequence). CDR3 length equals 13 residues. Trimming removed 8 bases from V and 1 base from J; junction bases left unmatched: 3. CDR3 DNA: TGTGCCAGTTTAGGACAGGGGAACACTGAAGCTTTCTTT. It codes for CASLGQGNTEAFF.

The chain employs TRBV5-4 and TRBJ2-1; unclear D gene. Germline V CDR1 and CDR2: SGHNT, YYREEE (reference sequence). V lost 2 bases and J 9 bases, leaving 12 bases between the germline ends. This CDR3 has 13 amino acids. The CDR3 DNA reads TGTGCCAGCAGCTTTGGCAATTCGGGTGAGCAGTTCTTC. Its translation is CASSFGNSGEQFF.

As regards this clone: This CDR3 is also generated by other DNA sequences in the sample. The genes are TRBV27 and TRBJ2-2; no clear D gene. Germline V gives CDR1 MNHEY, CDR2 SMNVEV (reference sequence). The CDR3 length is 13 residues. The V gene lost 5 bases and the J gene lost 5 bases, with 9 bases spanning the gap. The CDR3 loop reads CASSLVGTGELFF. Written as DNA, the CDR3 is TGTGCCAGCAGTCTAGTAGGAACCGGGGAGCTGTTTTTT.

The chain has TRBV15 and TRBJ2-7; a weak D match, TRBD2 (5 bases). The CDR3 totals 13 residues. V lost 8 bases and J 4 bases, leaving 15 bases between the germline ends. The V gene's germline CDR1 is LNHNV and CDR2 YYDKDF (reference sequence). The CDR3, as DNA: TGTGCCACCGGGCCCCGGGGATGGTACGAGCAGTACTTC. Amino acid sequence: CATGPRGWYEQYF.

The chain carries TRBV28 and TRBJ1-2; TRBD1 is a possible D gene (5 bases). Trimming removed 4 bases at V and 3 bases at J, with 9 bases between. In germline, CDR1 is MDHEN, CDR2 SYDVKM. The CDR3 totals 13 residues. CDR3 amino acids: CASSSRDDYGYTF. CDR3 nucleotide sequence: TGTGCCAGCAGTTCCCGGGACGACTATGGCTACACCTTC.

Comment on this clone: A read error is the likely source, as a far larger clone sits one nucleotide away. The V call is TRBV5-6, the J call TRBJ2-7; no clear D. The V end was cut by 4 bases, the J end by 1 base, with 6 bases between. The CDR3 loop spans 12 amino acids. Germline lookup yields CDR1 SGHDT and CDR2 YYEEEE. The CDR3 region is CASSPGSYEQYF. CDR3 bases: TGTGCCAGCAGCCCCGGGTCCTACGAGCAGTACTTC.

This clone was detected a few times. The chain links TRBV23-1 to TRBJ2-7, with D possibly being TRBD2 (5 bases). TRBV23-1 is designated an ORF whose function remains uncertain. The CDR3 runs 14 residues. Deletions cut 7 bases from V and 7 bases from J, with 20 bases between. CDR3 sequence reads: CASTRPSSPGEQYF. CDR3 coding DNA: TGCGCCAGCACCCGCCCTAGCTCCCCCGGGGAGCAGTACTTC.

This clone was detected a few times. The rearrangement links TRBV29-1 to TRBJ1-1; D remains ambiguous. The CDR3 has 11 amino acids. V was clipped by 3 bases and J by 6 bases, with 8 bases between them. CDR1 is SQVTM and CDR2 is ANQGSEA in the germline V gene. In nucleotides, the CDR3 is TGCAGCGTTGATCCCGGGTCTGAAGCTTTCTTT. Its translation: CSVDPGSEAFF.

This rearrangement joins TRBV5-6 to TRBJ1-1, with D perhaps matching TRBD1 (5 bases). This CDR3 spans 14 amino acids. The germline CDR1 and CDR2 sequences are SGHDT and YYEEEE. The V gene lost 1 base and the J gene lost 6 bases, with 13 bases spanning the gap. The CDR3: CASSLMGLSAEAFF. The CDR3 bases are TGTGCCAGCAGCTTGATGGGACTTTCCGCTGAAGCTTTCTTT.

V and J are TRBV29-1 and TRBJ1-2, with D perhaps matching TRBD1 (6 bases). CDR1 is SQVTM and CDR2 is ANQGSEA in the germline V gene. V was clipped by 4 bases and J by 6 bases, with 12 bases between them. This CDR3 is 12 amino acids long. The CDR3 sequence: CSVVGGQDGYTF. The CDR3 bases are TGCAGCGTTGTAGGGGGGCAAGATGGCTACACCTTC.